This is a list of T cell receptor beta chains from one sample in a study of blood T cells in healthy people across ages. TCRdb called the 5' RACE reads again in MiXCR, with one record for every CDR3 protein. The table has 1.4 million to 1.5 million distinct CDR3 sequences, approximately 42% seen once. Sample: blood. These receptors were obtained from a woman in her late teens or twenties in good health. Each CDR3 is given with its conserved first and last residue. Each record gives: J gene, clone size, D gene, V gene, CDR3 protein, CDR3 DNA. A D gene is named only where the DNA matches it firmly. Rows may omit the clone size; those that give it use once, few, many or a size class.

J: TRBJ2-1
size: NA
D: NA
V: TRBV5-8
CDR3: CASSLGAIRYNEQFF
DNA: TGTGCCAGCAGCTTAGGAGCGATCCGGTACAATGAGCAGTTCTTC

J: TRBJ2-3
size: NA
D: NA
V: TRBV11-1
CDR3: CASSIPGTDTQYF
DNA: TGTGCCAGCAGCATCCCAGGCACAGATACGCAGTATTTT

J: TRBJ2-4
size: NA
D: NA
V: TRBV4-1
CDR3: CASSQGVGGVDKNIQYF
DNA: TGCGCCAGCAGCCAAGGGGTAGGGGGGGTTGACAAAAACATTCAGTACTTC

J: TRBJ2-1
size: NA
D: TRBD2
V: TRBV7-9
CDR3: CASSAVGEGLYNEQFF
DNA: TGTGCCAGCAGCGCCGTGGGGGAGGGCCTTTACAATGAGCAGTTCTTC

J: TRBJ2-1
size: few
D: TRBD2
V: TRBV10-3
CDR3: CAISKAGGYNEQFF
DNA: TGTGCCATCAGTAAAGCGGGGGGCTACAATGAGCAGTTCTTC

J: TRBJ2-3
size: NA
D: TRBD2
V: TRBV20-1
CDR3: CSAKTSGSTDTQYF
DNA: TGCAGTGCTAAGACTAGCGGTTCCACAGATACGCAGTATTTT

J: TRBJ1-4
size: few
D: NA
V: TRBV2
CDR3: CASSEAGKGLTATNEKLFF
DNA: TGTGCCAGCAGTGAAGCGGGGAAAGGACTGACCGCAACTAATGAAAAACTGTTTTTT

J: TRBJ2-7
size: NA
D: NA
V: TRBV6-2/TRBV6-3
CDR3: CASSPEARDSYEQYF
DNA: TGTGCCAGCAGCCCTGAGGCGAGGGACTCCTACGAGCAGTACTTC

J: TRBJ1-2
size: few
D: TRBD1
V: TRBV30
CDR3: CAWTGGSHGYTF
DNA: TGTGCCTGGACAGGGGGCTCTCATGGCTACACCTTC

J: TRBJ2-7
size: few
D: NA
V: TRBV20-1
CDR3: CSAVGRDYEQYF
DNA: TGCAGTGCTGTGGGCAGGGACTACGAGCAGTACTTC

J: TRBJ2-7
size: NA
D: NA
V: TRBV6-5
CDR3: CASRSKGGSYERYF
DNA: TGTGCCAGCAGATCAAAGGGGGGGTCCTACGAGCGGTACTTC

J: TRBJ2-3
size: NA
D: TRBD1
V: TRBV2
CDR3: CASGQGATDTQYF
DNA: TGTGCCAGTGGACAGGGGGCTACAGATACGCAGTATTTT

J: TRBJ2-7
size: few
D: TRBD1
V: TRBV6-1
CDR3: CASSDTGTGDFSYEQYF
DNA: TGTGCCAGCAGTGATACCGGGACAGGGGATTTCTCCTACGAGCAGTACTTC

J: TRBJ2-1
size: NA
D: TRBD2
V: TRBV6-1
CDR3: CASSPTSGGISYNEQFF
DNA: TGTGCCAGCAGCCCGACTAGCGGGGGGATCTCCTACAATGAGCAGTTCTTC

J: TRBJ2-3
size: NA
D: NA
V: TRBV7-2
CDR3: CAGSPGGGNTDTQYF
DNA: TGTGCCGGCAGCCCCGGAGGGGGAAACACAGATACGCAGTATTTT

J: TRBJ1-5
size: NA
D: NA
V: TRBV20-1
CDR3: CSANTIGPSNQPQHF
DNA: TGCAGTGCAAACACGATCGGGCCCTCAAATCAGCCCCAGCATTTT

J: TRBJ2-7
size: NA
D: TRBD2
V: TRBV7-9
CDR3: CASSSPLAGPYNEQYF
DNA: TGTGCCAGCAGCTCCCCCTTAGCGGGACCCTACAATGAGCAGTACTTC

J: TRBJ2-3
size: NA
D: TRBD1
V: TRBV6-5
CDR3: CASSSSPGTGKGSSTDTQYF
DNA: TGTGCCAGCAGCTCCTCCCCTGGGACAGGGAAGGGGTCTAGCACAGATACGCAGTATTTT

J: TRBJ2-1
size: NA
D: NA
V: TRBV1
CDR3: CTSHTLLAASYNEQFF
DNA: TGCACCAGCCACACCCTACTAGCGGCATCCTACAATGAGCAGTTCTTC

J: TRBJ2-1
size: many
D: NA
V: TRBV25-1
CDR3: CASSVFEGAQFF
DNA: TGTGCCAGCAGCGTCTTTGAGGGAGCGCAGTTCTTC

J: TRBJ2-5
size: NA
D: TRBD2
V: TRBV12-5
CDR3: CASVPGEGRETQYF
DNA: TGTGCTAGTGTTCCGGGGGAGGGGCGAGAGACCCAGTACTTC

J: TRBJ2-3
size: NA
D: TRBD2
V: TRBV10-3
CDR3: CAITASGGAPTDTQYF
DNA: TGTGCCATCACTGCTAGCGGGGGGGCCCCAACAGATACGCAGTATTTT

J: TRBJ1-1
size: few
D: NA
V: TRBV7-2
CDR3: CASSPTLLLENTEAFF
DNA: TGTGCCAGCAGCCCCACTCTCCTCCTCGAGAACACTGAAGCTTTCTTT